The 12 T cell receptor beta chains below were found in one sample sequenced in a study of beta chain features in type 1 diabetes. Isolated RNA was reverse transcribed in full, so expressed TCRB transcripts were sequenced. Only in-frame clones appear in the TCRdb table, and some are missing; sequencing was by immunoSEQ multiplex PCR. The repertoire holds roughly 41,000 clones, around 48% seen once, with more than 0.6% in the top ten. Sequenced: central memory CD4+ T cells from blood. All receptors derive from a woman between 18 and 30 years old in good health.

The chain recombines TRBV10-3 with TRBJ2-6, with 9 bases that match TRBD1. The CDR3 length is 16 residues. V was clipped by 7 bases and J by 4 bases; unmatched bases: 8. Germline V CDR1 and CDR2: ENHRY, SYGVKD. CDR3 in DNA: TGTGCCATCACCGAGGACAGGGGTGCAGGGGCCAACGTCCTGACTTTC. This sequence encodes CAITEDRGAGANVLTF.

This clone showed up just a few times. The rearrangement uses TRBV7-9 and TRBJ2-2, with 13 bases aligning to TRBD2. Germline V gene data show CDR1 as SEHNR and CDR2 as FQNEAQ (reference sequence). The CDR3 covers 16 residues. V was clipped by 5 bases and J by 7 bases; unmatched bases: 7. For the CDR3, the DNA is TGTGCCAGCAGCCACGGACTAGCGGGAGATGGCGGGGAGCTGTTTTTT. Its translation: CASSHGLAGDGGELFF.

The chain links TRBV19 to TRBJ1-1, with unresolved D. This CDR3 contains 13 residues. Germline V gene lookup returns CDR1 LNHDA and CDR2 SQIVND (reference sequence). Trimming left V 3 bases short and J 4 bases short, with 9 bases between. CDR3 residues: CASSMSVRTEAFF. CDR3 DNA sequence: TGTGCCAGTAGTATGAGTGTGCGCACTGAAGCTTTCTTT.

This clone was detected once. The chain is built from TRBV5-4 and TRBJ2-5, with TRBD2 matching 11 bases. Per germline, CDR1 SGHNT and CDR2 YYREEE (reference sequence). The trim removed 3 bases at V and 1 base at J, leaving 2 bases unmatched. This CDR3 comprises 15 residues. In nucleotides, the CDR3 is TGTGCCAGCAGCTCCGGGACTAGCGGCCAAGAGACCCAGTACTTC. Translated, it gives CASSSGTSGQETQYF.

The genes are TRBV27 and TRBJ1-1, with 8 bases fitting TRBD1. After removal of 3 bases from V and 4 bases from J, the junction contained 4 bases not matched to a gene. Germline CDR1 is MNHEY and CDR2 is SMNVEV (reference sequence). The CDR3 totals 14 residues. The CDR3, as DNA: TGTGCCAGCAGTTTGAACCAGGGGGCCACTGAAGCTTTCTTT. It is translated as CASSLNQGATEAFF.

This chain uses TRBV5-1 with TRBJ2-3, with D unclear. Germline CDR1 SGHRS, CDR2 YFSETQ. The V and J ends lost 0 bases and 5 bases respectively, with 7 bases between them. This CDR3 has 13 residues. The CDR3 sequence: CASSLALRDTQYF. The CDR3 region has the DNA TGCGCCAGCAGCTTGGCCCTTCGAGATACGCAGTATTTT. Variable domain in full (rest from reference TRBV5-1 and TRBJ2-3): KAGVTQTPRYLIKTRGQQVTLSCSPISGHRSVSWYQQTPGQGLQFLFEYFSETQRNKGNFPGRFSGRQFSNSRSEMNVSTLELGDSALYLCASSLALRDTQYFGPGTRLTVL.

This chain uses TRBV5-1 with TRBJ2-5, with TRBD2 identical over 9 bases. Germline V gene data show CDR1 as SGHRS and CDR2 as YFSETQ. CDR3 length: 15 residues. The ends lost 7 bases at V and 7 bases at J; junction bases unmatched: 14. The CDR3 region has the DNA TGCGCCAGCTCCACGACTAGCGGAGGACAGTCGACCCAGTACTTC. Translation gives CASSTTSGGQSTQYF.

The V and J genes are TRBV7-8 and TRBJ2-1; 11 bases line up with TRBD2. V shed 5 bases and J 4 bases; nucleotides not matched to a gene: 10. The CDR3 consists of 17 residues. Germline CDR1 SGHVS, CDR2 FQNEAQ. This CDR3 is CASSPGGLAGGYNEQFF. CDR3 nucleotides: TGTGCCAGCAGCCCCGGGGGTCTAGCGGGGGGTTACAATGAGCAGTTCTTC.

This clone appeared many times. DNA for the CDR3: TGTGCCAGCAGCCAAGCCCTAGCCAACTCCTACGAGCAGTACTTC. Residues: CASSQALANSYEQYF. This rearrangement joins TRBV4-2 to TRBJ2-7; weak D call: TRBD2 (5 bases). The V end lost 1 base, the J end lost 0 bases, and 10 bases lay between the germline ends. CDR1 is LGHNA and CDR2 is YNFKEQ in the germline V gene. This CDR3 is built from 15 residues.

The V call is TRBV10-3, the J call TRBJ2-1, with 9 bases aligning to TRBD2. V trimming: 0 bases; J trimming: 1 base; junction bases outside the gene matches: 7. The CDR3 runs to 18 residues. Germline CDR1 is ENHRY and CDR2 is SYGVKD. The chain's CDR3 is CAISESGAGGRSYNEQFF. The CDR3 DNA reads TGTGCCATCAGTGAGTCGGGAGCGGGAGGTAGATCCTACAATGAGCAGTTCTTC.

This clone came up a few times. Other DNA sequences in the same sample also yield this CDR3. The chain links TRBV6-5 to TRBJ1-1, with 9 nucleotides matching TRBD1. Germline V gene sequence: CDR1 MNHEY, CDR2 SVGAGI. This CDR3 is built from 12 residues. V shed 6 bases, J shed 6 bases, and the junction held 2 bases outside the gene matches. The CDR3 loop is CASRRTGAEAFF. The CDR3 bases are TGTGCCAGCAGGAGGACAGGGGCTGAAGCTTTCTTT.

The genes are TRBV9 and TRBJ2-7, with a possible D match to TRBD1 (6 bases). Germline assignment: CDR1 SGDLS and CDR2 YYNGEE. The CDR3 consists of 13 residues. V was trimmed by 2 bases and J by 3 bases, leaving 9 bases between them. The chain's CDR3 is CASSVSQGYEQYF. The CDR3, as DNA: TGTGCCAGCAGCGTGTCACAGGGCTACGAGCAGTACTTC. Variable domain in full (rest from reference TRBV9 and TRBJ2-7): DSGVTQTPKHLITATGQRVTLRCSPRSGDLSVYWYQQSLDQGLQFLIQYYNGEERAKGNILERFSAQQFPDLHSELNLSSLELGDSALYFCASSVSQGYEQYFGPGTRLTVT.